This TCR beta chain was sequenced during a study of cytomegalovirus exposure and HLA in healthy donors. This clone was detected once. Its antigen is as yet unknown. Germline is not matched at one junction end, which may reflect a read error. In germline, CDR1 is MDHEN, CDR2 SYDVKM. CDR3 length equals 16 residues. TCRdb keeps only in-frame clones here, not all; method: immunoSEQ multiplex PCR. There are some 130,000 clones in the sample; approximately 94% occur only once, and around 1.9% lies in the top ten. General study results and limits: For most TCR sequences rarity was the rule, although some public TCRs occurred in many donors.

The sequencing input was PBMCs. V gene TRBV28 combines with J gene TRBJ2-2; 7 bases align to TRBD1. The receptor was isolated from a man between 18 and 29 years old in good health and CMV-seropositive. CDR3 sequence: CASSLWGQLNTGELFF. The CDR3 coding sequence is TGTGCCAGCAGTCTATGGGGACAGCTAAACACCGGGGAGCTGTTTTTT.